This T cell receptor (beta chain) originates from a study of identical twins. General observations from the study: Sequences that were beta out-of-frame showed weaker excess twin sharing. Models came in too low on out-of-frame TCR alpha sharing in monozygotic twins.

Of note for this clonotype: As yet, its antigen is unknown.

TCRdb re-called the 5' RACE reads through MiXCR, storing one row per CDR3 protein. The repertoire includes 1.5 million to 2 million distinct CDR3 sequences, more than 30% of them detected once, and 0.27% sits in the top ten. The CDR3 runs to 15 residues. CDR1 DFQATT and CDR2 SNEGSKA come from the germline V gene (reference sequence). The V segment lost 4 bases and the J segment 0 bases; nucleotides outside the gene matches: 4. The chain carries TRBV20-1 and TRBJ2-3, with 10 bases lining up with TRBD2. Material for sequencing was cord blood. The TCR sequence derives from a newborn girl in good health. The CDR3 bases are TGCAGTGCTAAAAAGCGGGAGGGTAGCACAGATACGCAGTATTTT. Amino acids: CSAKKREGSTDTQYF.